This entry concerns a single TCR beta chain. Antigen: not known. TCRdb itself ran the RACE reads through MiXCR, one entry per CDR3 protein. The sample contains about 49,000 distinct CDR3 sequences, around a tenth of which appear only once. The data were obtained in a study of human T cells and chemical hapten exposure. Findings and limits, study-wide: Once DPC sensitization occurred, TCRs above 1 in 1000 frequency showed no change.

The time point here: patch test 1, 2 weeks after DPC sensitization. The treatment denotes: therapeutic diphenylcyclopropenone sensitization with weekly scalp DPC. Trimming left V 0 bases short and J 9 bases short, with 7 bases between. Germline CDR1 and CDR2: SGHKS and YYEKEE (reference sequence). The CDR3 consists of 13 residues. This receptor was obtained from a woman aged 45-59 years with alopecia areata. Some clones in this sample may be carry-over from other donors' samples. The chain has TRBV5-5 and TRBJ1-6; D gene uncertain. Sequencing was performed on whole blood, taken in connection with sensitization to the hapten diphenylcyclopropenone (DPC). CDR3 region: CASSLVGSSPLHF. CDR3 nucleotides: TGTGCCAGCAGCTTGGTAGGGTCTTCACCCCTCCACTTT.